This T cell receptor beta chain is from a study of T cells in Graves' hyperthyroidism and ophthalmopathy. Notes on the study in general: Ophthalmopathy, as predicted by the model, came a median roughly 6.3 months after the prediction. Blood samples included most of the expanded thyroid clonotypes exceeding 0.001.

Details on this clonotype: Its target is not known.

The CDR3 has 15 amino acids. V was pared by 5 bases and J by 5 bases, with 19 bases between. CDR1 and CDR2 from the germline V gene are SGHDT and YYEEEE. Reasons for excluding patients were uncontrolled infection, other autoimmune disease, pregnancy or lactation. Every diagnosis used clinical symptoms, serum thyroxine and TRAb, thyroid ultrasound and orbital computed tomography. TCR beta CDR3 regions were amplified from RNA transcripts. The HTBI primer set served for first-round RT-PCR of the TCR CDR3. TCRdb re-called the multiplex PCR reads through MiXCR, storing one row per CDR3 protein. The sample shows 600,000 to 900,000 distinct CDR3 sequences, about a sixth of them seen only once.

The source is a man aged 18 to 30 with Graves' hyperthyroidism. Sequenced: blood. The rearrangement links TRBV5-6 to TRBJ1-1; D not certain. The CDR3 here is CASSSQAERYTEAFF. In DNA form, the CDR3 reads TGTGCCAGCAGTTCCCAGGCGGAACGGTATACTGAAGCTTTCTTT.